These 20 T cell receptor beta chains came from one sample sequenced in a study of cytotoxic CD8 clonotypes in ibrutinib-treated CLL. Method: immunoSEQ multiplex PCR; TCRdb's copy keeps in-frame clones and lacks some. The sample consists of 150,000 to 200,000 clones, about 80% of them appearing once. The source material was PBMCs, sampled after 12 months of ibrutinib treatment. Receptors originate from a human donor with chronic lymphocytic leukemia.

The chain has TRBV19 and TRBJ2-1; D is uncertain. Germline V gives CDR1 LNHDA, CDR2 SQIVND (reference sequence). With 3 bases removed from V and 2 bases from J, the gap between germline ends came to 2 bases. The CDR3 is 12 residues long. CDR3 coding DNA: TGTGCCAGTAGTATTACCTACAATGAGCAGTTCTTC. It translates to CASSITYNEQFF.

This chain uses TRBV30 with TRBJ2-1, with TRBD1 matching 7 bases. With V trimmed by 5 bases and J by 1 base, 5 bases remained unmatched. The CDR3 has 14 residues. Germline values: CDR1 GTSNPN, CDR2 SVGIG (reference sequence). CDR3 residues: CAWGTGDSYNEQFF. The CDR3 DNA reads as TGTGCCTGGGGAACAGGGGATTCCTACAATGAGCAGTTCTTC.

DNA of the CDR3: TGTGCCAGCAGCAAAGAAGGGTCTGGGGCCAACGTCCTGACTTTC. It yields the protein CASSKEGSGANVLTF. V is TRBV21-1 and J is TRBJ2-6. TRBV21-1 is a pseudogene segment. The CDR3 consists of 15 residues.

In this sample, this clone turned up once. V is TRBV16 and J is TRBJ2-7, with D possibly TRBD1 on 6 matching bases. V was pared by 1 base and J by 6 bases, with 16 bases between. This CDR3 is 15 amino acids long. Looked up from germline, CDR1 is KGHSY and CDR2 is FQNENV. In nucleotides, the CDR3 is TGTGCCAGCAGCCAATTTAGAGACGCAGGGGCCGAGCAGTACTTC. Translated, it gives CASSQFRDAGAEQYF.

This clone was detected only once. CDR3 sequence reads: CASSLFTSGSGEQFF. CDR3 DNA sequence: TGTGCCAGCAGCCTTTTTACTAGCGGGAGCGGTGAGCAGTTCTTC. The rearrangement joins TRBV11-2 to TRBJ2-1; 11 bases fit TRBD2. Germline assignment: CDR1 SGHAT and CDR2 FQNNGV. This CDR3 contains 15 residues. The ends lost 5 bases at V and 9 bases at J; junction bases unmatched: 9. The full variable domain, completed using reference TRBV11-2 and TRBJ2-1, is EAGVAQSPRYKIIEKRQSVAFWCNPISGHATLYWYQQILGQGPKLLIQFQNNGVVDDSQLPKDRFSAERLKGVDSTLKIQPAKLEDSAVYLCASSLFTSGSGEQFFGPGTRLTVL.

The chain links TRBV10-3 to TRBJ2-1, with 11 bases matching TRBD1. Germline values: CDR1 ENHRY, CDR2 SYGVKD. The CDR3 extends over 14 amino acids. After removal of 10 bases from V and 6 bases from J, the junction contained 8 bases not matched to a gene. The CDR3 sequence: CATGRDRGGNEQFF. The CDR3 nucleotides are TGTGCCACCGGGCGGGACAGGGGGGGCAATGAGCAGTTCTTC.

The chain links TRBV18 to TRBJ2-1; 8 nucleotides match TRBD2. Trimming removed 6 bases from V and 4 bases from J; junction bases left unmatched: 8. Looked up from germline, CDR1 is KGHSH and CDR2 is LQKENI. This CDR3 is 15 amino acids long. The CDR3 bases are TGTGCCAGCTCCCGCAGCGGGGGCCCTTACAATGAGCAGTTCTTC. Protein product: CASSRSGGPYNEQFF.

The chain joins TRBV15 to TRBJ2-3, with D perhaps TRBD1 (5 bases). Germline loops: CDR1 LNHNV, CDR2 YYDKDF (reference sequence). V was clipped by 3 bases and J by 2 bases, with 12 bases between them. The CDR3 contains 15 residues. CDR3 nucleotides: TGTGCCACCAGCAGGGGTGAAGGGGACACAGATACGCAGTATTTT. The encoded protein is CATSRGEGDTDTQYF.

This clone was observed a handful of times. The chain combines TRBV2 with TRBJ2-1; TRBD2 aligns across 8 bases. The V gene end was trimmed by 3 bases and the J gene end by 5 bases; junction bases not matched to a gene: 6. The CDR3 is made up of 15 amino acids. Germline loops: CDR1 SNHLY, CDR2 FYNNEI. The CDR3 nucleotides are TGTGCCAGCAGTGATTCGGGACTAGATAACAATGAGCAGTTCTTC. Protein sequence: CASSDSGLDNNEQFF.

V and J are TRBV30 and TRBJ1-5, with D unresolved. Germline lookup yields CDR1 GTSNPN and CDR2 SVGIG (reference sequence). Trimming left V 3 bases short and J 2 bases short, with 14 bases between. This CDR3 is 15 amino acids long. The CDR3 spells CAWRALGNGNQPQHF. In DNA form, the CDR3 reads TGTGCCTGGAGGGCTTTGGGGAATGGCAATCAGCCCCAGCATTTT. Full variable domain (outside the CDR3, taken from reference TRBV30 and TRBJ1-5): SQTIHQWPATLVQPVGSPLSLECTVEGTSNPNLYWYRQAAGRGLQLLFYSVGIGQISSEVPQNLSASRPQDRQFILSSKKLLLSDSGFYLCAWRALGNGNQPQHFGDGTRLSIL.

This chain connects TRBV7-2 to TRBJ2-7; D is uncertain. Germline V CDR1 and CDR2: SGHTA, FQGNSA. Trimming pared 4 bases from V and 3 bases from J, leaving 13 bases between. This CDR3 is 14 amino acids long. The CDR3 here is CASSSIHSYYEQYF. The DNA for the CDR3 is TGTGCCAGCAGCTCAATACACTCGTACTACGAGCAGTACTTC.

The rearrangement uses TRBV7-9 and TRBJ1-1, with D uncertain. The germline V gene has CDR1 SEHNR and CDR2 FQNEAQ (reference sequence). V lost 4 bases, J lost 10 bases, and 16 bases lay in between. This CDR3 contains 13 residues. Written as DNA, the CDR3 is TGTGCCAGCAGCTCAAGCACAGACCCCGGAGCTTTCTTT. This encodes CASSSSTDPGAFF.

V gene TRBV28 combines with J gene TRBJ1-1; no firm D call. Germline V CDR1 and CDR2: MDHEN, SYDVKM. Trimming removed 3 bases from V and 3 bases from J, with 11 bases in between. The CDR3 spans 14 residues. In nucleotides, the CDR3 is TGTGCCAGCAGTTTGGAGGGCAAGGACACTGAAGCTTTCTTT. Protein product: CASSLEGKDTEAFF.

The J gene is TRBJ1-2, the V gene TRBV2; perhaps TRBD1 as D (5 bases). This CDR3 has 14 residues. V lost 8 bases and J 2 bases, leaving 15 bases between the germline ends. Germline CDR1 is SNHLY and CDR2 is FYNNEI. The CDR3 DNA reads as TGTGCCAGCGGGGGAAGAGGGATGAACTATGGCTACACCTTC. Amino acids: CASGGRGMNYGYTF.

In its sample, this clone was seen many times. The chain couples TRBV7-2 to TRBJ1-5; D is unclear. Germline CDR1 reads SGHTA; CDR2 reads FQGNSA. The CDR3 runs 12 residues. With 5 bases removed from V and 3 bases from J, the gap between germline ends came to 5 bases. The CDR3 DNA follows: TGTGCCAGCAGCATATACAATCAGCCCCAGCATTTT. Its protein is CASSIYNQPQHF.

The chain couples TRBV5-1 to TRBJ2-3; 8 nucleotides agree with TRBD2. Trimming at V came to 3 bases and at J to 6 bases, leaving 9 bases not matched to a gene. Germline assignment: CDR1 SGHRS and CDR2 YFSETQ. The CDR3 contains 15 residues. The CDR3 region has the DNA TGCGCCAGCAGCTCCGGGGGGGCGTTCGTCGATACGCAGTATTTT. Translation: CASSSGGAFVDTQYF.

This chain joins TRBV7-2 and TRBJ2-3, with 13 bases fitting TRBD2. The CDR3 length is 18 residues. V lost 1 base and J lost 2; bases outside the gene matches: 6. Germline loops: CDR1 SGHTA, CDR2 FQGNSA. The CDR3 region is CASSLDRGLAGVTDTQYF. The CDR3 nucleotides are TGTGCCAGCAGCTTAGATCGAGGACTAGCGGGAGTCACAGATACGCAGTATTTT.

The CDR3 coding sequence is TGTGCCAGCAGGGGCGACAGGGTCTATGGCTACACCTTC. Translation gives CASRGDRVYGYTF. The V gene is TRBV6-5, the J gene TRBJ1-2; 7 nucleotides align to TRBD1. The V gene's germline CDR1 is MNHEY and CDR2 SVGAGI. After removal of 6 bases from V and 4 bases from J, the junction contained 5 bases not matched to a gene. The CDR3 sequence is 13 residues long.

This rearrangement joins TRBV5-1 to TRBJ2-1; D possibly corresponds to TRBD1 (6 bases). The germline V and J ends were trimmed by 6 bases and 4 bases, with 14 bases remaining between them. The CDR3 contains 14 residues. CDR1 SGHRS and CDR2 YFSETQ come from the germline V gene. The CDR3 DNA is TGCGCCAGCAAAAATTGGGGGCCGTACAATGAGCAGTTCTTC. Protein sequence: CASKNWGPYNEQFF.

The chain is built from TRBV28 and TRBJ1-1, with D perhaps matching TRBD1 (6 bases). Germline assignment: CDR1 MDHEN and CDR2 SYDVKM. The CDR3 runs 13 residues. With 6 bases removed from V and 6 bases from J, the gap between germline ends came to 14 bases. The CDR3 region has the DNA TGTGCCAGCAGGGAACAGGGAATCTCTGAAGCTTTCTTT. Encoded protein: CASREQGISEAFF.